This is a list of T cell receptor beta chains from one sample in a study of T cell repertoires in cytomegalovirus infection. TCRdb redid the calling of the reads with MiXCR, one entry per CDR3 protein. The sample lists fewer than 1,000,000 distinct CDR3 sequences; 31% were seen once. Their recognized antigens are unknown. The source material was cultured CD8+ T cells from PBMCs, sampled from culture after CMV antigen stimulation. These receptors came from a human donor in good health (CMV status not recorded). Some clones in this sample may be carry-over from other donors' samples. Both conserved end residues are part of each CDR3. A D gene is named only where the DNA matches it firmly. Clone size is shown for a subset of rows, as once, few, many or a class of expanded clone.

j_gene | abundance | d_gene | len | v_gene | CDR3aa | CDR3nt
TRBJ2-4 | few | . | 13 | TRBV6-8 | CASRRSAKNIQYF | TGTGCCAGCAGGCGGTCAGCCAAAAACATTCAGTACTTC
TRBJ2-7 | . | . | 13 | TRBV4-1 | CASSQEGLDEQYF | TGCGCCAGCAGCCAAGAGGGACTCGACGAGCAGTACTTC
TRBJ2-1 | . | TRBD2 | 15 | TRBV9 | CASSVSGGYYNEQFF | TGTGCCAGCAGCGTAAGCGGGGGATACTACAATGAGCAGTTCTTC
TRBJ1-1 | . | TRBD1 | 16 | TRBV6-5 | CASSYGSRGFKTEAFF | TGTGCCAGCAGTTACGGGTCCAGGGGGTTTAAAACTGAAGCTTTCTTT
TRBJ2-1 | . | . | 14 | TRBV20-1 | CSARDRTAWNEQFF | TGCAGTGCTAGAGATAGGACGGCGTGGAATGAGCAGTTCTTC
TRBJ2-3 | . | TRBD2 | 18 | TRBV7-6 | CASSIFGTSGGGTDTQYF | TGTGCCAGCAGCATCTTCGGGACTAGCGGGGGGGGCACAGATACGCAGTATTTT
TRBJ1-5 | . | . | 13 | TRBV6-1 | CASLSGRTQPQHF | TGTGCCAGCCTCAGCGGGAGGACTCAGCCCCAGCATTTT
TRBJ1-2 | . | . | 13 | TRBV27 | CASSYGGTHGYTF | TGTGCCAGCAGTTATGGGGGGACCCATGGCTACACCTTC
TRBJ2-1 | many | . | 13 | TRBV27 | CASNARINNEQFF | TGTGCCAGCAATGCAAGGATCAACAATGAGCAGTTCTTC
TRBJ1-1 | many | . | 13 | TRBV7-8 | CASSLDSYPGAFF | TGTGCCAGCAGCTTAGATTCCTACCCAGGGGCTTTCTTT
TRBJ1-5 | . | . | 16 | TRBV7-9 | CASSSARGVVNQPQHF | TGTGCCAGCAGCTCGGCCCGTGGTGTCGTAAATCAGCCCCAGCATTTT
TRBJ1-2 | . | . | 14 | TRBV5-6 | CASSPTTDYYGYTF | TGTGCCAGCAGCCCTACGACAGATTACTATGGCTACACCTTC
TRBJ1-5 | few | . | 15 | TRBV19 | CASSISQSVSQPQHF | TGTGCCAGTAGTATATCCCAATCGGTTAGCCAGCCCCAGCATTTT
TRBJ2-1 | few | . | 15 | TRBV7-9 | CASSTKGSSYNEQFF | TGTGCCAGCAGCACAAAGGGGAGCTCCTACAATGAGCAGTTCTTC
TRBJ2-1 | many | TRBD2 | 15 | TRBV27 | CASSTEGLAYNEQFF | TGTGCCAGCAGTACAGAGGGACTAGCGTACAATGAGCAGTTCTTC
TRBJ1-6 | . | . | 16 | TRBV2 | CASIGTAGVSNSPLHF | TGTGCCAGCATAGGGACCGCCGGGGTTTCTAATTCACCCCTCCACTTT
TRBJ1-4 | few | TRBD1 | 15 | TRBV7-9 | CASSRTGAYNEKLFF | TGTGCCAGCAGCCGGACAGGGGCCTATAATGAAAAACTGTTTTTT
TRBJ2-5 | many | . | 14 | TRBV4-1 | CASSQDSVGKTQYF | TGCGCCAGCAGCCAAGACTCGGTCGGGAAGACCCAGTACTTC
TRBJ2-5 | . | TRBD1 | 14 | TRBV4-3 | CASSPRNRGETQYF | TGCGCCAGCAGCCCCCGCAACAGGGGGGAGACCCAGTACTTC
TRBJ1-6 | . | . | 11 | TRBV6-1 | CASSEVSALHF | TGTGCCAGCAGTGAAGTTTCCGCCCTCCACTTT
TRBJ1-5 | . | . | 15 | TRBV7-6 | CASSSMSDRNQPQHF | TGTGCCAGCAGCTCCATGTCCGATCGAAATCAGCCCCAGCATTTT
TRBJ2-1 | . | TRBD2 | 16 | TRBV2 | CASRWTGGSSYNEQFF | TGTGCCAGCAGGTGGACGGGCGGGAGCTCCTACAATGAGCAGTTCTTC
TRBJ2-5 | many | . | 12 | TRBV7-6 | CASSLVGETQYF | TGTGCCAGCAGCTTAGTCGGGGAGACCCAGTACTTC
TRBJ2-2 | few | . | 13 | TRBV19 | CASKSANTGELFF | TGTGCCAGTAAAAGCGCGAACACCGGGGAGCTGTTTTTT
TRBJ1-1 | few | . | 18 | TRBV7-6 | CASSPLLPGEGGDTEAFF | TGTGCTAGCAGCCCCCTCTTGCCAGGGGAAGGGGGGGACACTGAAGCTTTCTTT
TRBJ1-5 | . | . | 17 | TRBV6-1 | CASSPEQGVFGNQPQHF | TGTGCCAGCAGTCCGGAACAAGGAGTTTTTGGCAATCAGCCCCAGCATTTT
TRBJ1-4 | few | TRBD1 | 14 | TRBV7-9 | CASSVDRVEEKLFF | TGTGCCAGCAGCGTCGACAGGGTGGAAGAAAAACTGTTTTTT
TRBJ1-5 | . | . | 16 | TRBV12-3/TRBV12-4 | CASSPTAKGHNQPQHF | TGTGCCAGCAGTCCGACAGCGAAAGGTCACAATCAGCCCCAGCATTTT
TRBJ2-3 | . | TRBD2 | 17 | TRBV6-6 | CASSYHLTSGVTDTQYF | TGTGCCAGCAGTTACCACCTGACTAGCGGGGTTACAGATACGCAGTATTTT
TRBJ2-1 | . | . | 15 | TRBV28 | CASTRTGRTYNEQFF | TGTGCCAGCACGAGAACGGGACGGACCTACAATGAGCAGTTCTTC
TRBJ1-2 | few | . | 15 | TRBV7-9 | CASSYTSGGSYGYTF | TGTGCCAGCAGCTACACCTCGGGCGGTAGCTATGGCTACACCTTC
TRBJ1-5 | . | TRBD1 | 19 | TRBV25-1 | CASTTPGQGRVDSNQPQHF | TGTGCCAGCACCACCCCGGGACAGGGAAGGGTAGACAGCAATCAGCCCCAGCATTTT
TRBJ2-2 | . | . | 15 | TRBV19 | CASSIGGGDTGELFF | TGTGCCAGTAGTATTGGTGGGGGCGACACCGGGGAGCTGTTTTTT
TRBJ1-1 | few | . | 14 | TRBV12-3/TRBV12-4 | CASSWGTGSTEAFF | TGTGCCAGCAGTTGGGGCACAGGGTCCACTGAAGCTTTCTTT
TRBJ2-1 | . | . | 15 | TRBV28 | CASSSSHRTYNEQFF | TGTGCCAGCAGTTCCTCTCACAGAACCTACAATGAGCAGTTCTTC
TRBJ1-6 | . | . | 13 | TRBV7-3 | CASSLERNSPLHF | TGTGCCAGCAGCTTAGAAAGAAATTCACCCCTCCACTTT
TRBJ1-2 | few | . | 12 | TRBV4-2 | CASSQAPHGYTF | TGTGCCAGCAGCCAAGCCCCACATGGCTACACCTTC
TRBJ2-7 | . | TRBD1 | 16 | TRBV14 | CASSQERGHGLYEQYF | TGTGCCAGCAGCCAAGAAAGGGGGCATGGTCTCTACGAGCAGTACTTC
TRBJ2-5 | . | . | 15 | TRBV29-1 | CSVWGSGAGWETQYF | TGCAGCGTTTGGGGCTCAGGGGCCGGTTGGGAGACCCAGTACTTC
TRBJ2-1 | . | . | 13 | TRBV4-2 | CASSQGLNNEQFF | TGTGCCAGCAGCCAAGGACTCAACAATGAGCAGTTCTTC
TRBJ1-5 | once | . | 15 | TRBV5-5 | CASSYRTTSNQPQHF | TGTGCCAGCAGCTATAGGACAACTAGCAATCAGCCCCAGCATTTT
TRBJ1-2 | few | TRBD1 | 15 | TRBV12-3/TRBV12-4 | CASSPAGQPAYGYTF | TGTGCCAGCAGTCCCGCGGGACAGCCAGCCTATGGCTACACCTTC
TRBJ1-5 | . | . | 14 | TRBV20-1 | CSASPPDSNQPQHF | TGCAGTGCGAGCCCACCCGATAGCAATCAGCCCCAGCATTTT